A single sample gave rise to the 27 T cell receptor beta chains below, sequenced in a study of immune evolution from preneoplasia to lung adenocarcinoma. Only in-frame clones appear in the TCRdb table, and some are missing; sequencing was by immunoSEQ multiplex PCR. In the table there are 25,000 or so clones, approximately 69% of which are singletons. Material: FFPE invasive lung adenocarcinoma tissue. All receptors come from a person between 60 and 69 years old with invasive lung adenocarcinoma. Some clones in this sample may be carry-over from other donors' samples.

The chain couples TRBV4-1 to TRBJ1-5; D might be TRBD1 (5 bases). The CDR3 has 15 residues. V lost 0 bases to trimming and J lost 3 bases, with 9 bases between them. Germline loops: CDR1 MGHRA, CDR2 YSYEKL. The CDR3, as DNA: TGCGCCAGCAGCCAAGAGGGGCTAGACAATCAGCCCCAGCATTTT. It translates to CASSQEGLDNQPQHF.

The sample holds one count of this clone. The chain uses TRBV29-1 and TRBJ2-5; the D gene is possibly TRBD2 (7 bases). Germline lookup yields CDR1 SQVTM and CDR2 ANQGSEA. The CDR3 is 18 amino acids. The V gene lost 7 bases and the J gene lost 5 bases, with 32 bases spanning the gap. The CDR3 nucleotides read TGCAGCGCCTCCGGACTAACGGGAGGTGGGGGGCCAAGGGAGACCCAGTACTTC. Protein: CSASGLTGGGGPRETQYF.

CDR3 nucleotide sequence: TGTGCCAGCAGCCAAGTGACGACGACAGGCCCAGACTATGGCTACACCTTC. Translating gives CASSQVTTTGPDYGYTF. The V call is TRBV7-9, the J call TRBJ1-2; TRBD1 might be the D (6 bases). The germline gives CDR1 SEHNR, CDR2 FQNEAQ (reference sequence). The V gene lost 5 bases and the J gene lost 3 bases, with 22 bases spanning the gap. The CDR3 has 17 amino acids.

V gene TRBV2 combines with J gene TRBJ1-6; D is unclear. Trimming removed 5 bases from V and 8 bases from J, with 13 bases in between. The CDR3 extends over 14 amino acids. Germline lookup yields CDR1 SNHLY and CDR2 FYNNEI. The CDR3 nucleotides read TGTGCCAGCAGTCCAAGACATAATGATTCACCCCTCCACTTT. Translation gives CASSPRHNDSPLHF.

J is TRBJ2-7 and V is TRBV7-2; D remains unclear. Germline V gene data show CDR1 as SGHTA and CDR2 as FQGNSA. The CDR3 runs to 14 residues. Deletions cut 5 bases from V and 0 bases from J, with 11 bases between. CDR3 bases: TGTGCCAGCAGCCCACGGTGGGTCTCCTACGAGCAGTACTTC. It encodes CASSPRWVSYEQYF. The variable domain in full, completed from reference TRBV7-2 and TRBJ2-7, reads GAGVSQSPSNKVTEKGKDVELRCDPISGHTALYWYRQSLGQGLEFLIYFQGNSAPDKSGLPSDRFSAERTGGSVSTLTIQRTQQEDSAVYLCASSPRWVSYEQYFGPGTRLTVT.

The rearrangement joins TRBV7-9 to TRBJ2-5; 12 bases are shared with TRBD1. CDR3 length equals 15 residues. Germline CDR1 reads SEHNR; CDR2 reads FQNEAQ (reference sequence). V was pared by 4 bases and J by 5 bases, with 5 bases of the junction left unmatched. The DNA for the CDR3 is TGTGCCAGCAGCTCCGGGACAGGGGGCTTCGAGACCCAGTACTTC. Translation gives CASSSGTGGFETQYF.

The CDR3 nucleotides are TGTGCCAGCAGCTTACTTAGCGGGAGTCAAGAGACCCAGTACTTC. The encoded protein is CASSLLSGSQETQYF. V and J are TRBV7-6 and TRBJ2-5; TRBD2 matches at 9 bases. V gave up 2 bases and J gave up 2 bases; unmatched junction bases: 3. CDR1 and CDR2 (germline): SGHVS, FNYEAQ. CDR3 length equals 15 residues. Looking up the rest from reference TRBV7-6 and TRBJ2-5 gives the full variable domain: GAGVSQSPRYKVTKRGQDVALRCDPISGHVSLYWYRQALGQGPEFLTYFNYEAQQDKSGLPNDRFSAERPEGSISTLTIQRTEQRDSAMYRCASSLLSGSQETQYFGPGTRLLVL.

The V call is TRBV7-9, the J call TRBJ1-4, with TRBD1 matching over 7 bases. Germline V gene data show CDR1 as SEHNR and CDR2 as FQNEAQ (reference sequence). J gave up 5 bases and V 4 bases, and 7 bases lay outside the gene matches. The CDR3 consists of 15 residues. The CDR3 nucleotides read TGTGCCAGCAGCTGGGGGGACAGATGGAATGAAAAACTGTTTTTT. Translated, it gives CASSWGDRWNEKLFF.

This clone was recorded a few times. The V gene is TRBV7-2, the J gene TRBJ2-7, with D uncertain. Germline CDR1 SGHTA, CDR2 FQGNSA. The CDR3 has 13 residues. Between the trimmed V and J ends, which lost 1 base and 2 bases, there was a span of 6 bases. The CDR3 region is CASSLVPAYEQYF. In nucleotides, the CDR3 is TGTGCCAGCAGCTTAGTCCCCGCCTACGAGCAGTACTTC.

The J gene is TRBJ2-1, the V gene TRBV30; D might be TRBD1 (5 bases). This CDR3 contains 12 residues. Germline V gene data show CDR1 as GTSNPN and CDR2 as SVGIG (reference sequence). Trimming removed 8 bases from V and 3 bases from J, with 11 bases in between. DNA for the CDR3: TGTGCCGGAACGCAGGGCTACAATGAGCAGTTCTTC. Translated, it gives CAGTQGYNEQFF.

CDR3 in DNA: TGCGCCAGCGGCACAGGGTTTCTCGACTATGGCTACACCTTC. The encoded protein is CASGTGFLDYGYTF. V gene TRBV5-1 combines with J gene TRBJ1-2; TRBD1 might be the D (6 bases). V shed 7 bases and J shed 3 bases, with 16 bases lying between them. The CDR3 sequence is 14 residues long. Germline CDR1 is SGHRS and CDR2 is YFSETQ.

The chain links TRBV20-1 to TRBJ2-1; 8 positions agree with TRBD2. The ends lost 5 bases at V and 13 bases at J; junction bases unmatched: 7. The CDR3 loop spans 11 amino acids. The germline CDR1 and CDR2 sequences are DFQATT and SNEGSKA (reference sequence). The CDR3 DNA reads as TGCAGTGCTGGCCTAGCGGGCCCTCAGTTCTTC. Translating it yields CSAGLAGPQFF.

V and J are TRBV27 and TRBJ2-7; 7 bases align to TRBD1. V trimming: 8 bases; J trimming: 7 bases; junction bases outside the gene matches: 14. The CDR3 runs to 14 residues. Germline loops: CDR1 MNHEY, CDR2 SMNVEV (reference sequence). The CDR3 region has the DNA TGTGCCAGCTCCGGACAGGTCGGAATTGGGGAGCAGTACTTC. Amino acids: CASSGQVGIGEQYF.

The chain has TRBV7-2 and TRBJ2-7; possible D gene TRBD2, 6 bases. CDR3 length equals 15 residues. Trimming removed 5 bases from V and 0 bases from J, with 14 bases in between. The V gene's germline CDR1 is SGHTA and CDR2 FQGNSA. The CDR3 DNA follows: TGTGCCAGCAGCCTACGGAGGGGTAGCTCCTACGAGCAGTACTTC. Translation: CASSLRRGSSYEQYF.

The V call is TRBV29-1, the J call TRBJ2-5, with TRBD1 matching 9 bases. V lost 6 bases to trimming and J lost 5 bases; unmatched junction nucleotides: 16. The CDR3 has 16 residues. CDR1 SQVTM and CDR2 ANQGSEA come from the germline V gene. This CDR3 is CSVHLGGQGLKETQYF. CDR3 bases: TGCAGCGTCCATCTAGGGGGACAGGGTTTAAAGGAGACCCAGTACTTC.

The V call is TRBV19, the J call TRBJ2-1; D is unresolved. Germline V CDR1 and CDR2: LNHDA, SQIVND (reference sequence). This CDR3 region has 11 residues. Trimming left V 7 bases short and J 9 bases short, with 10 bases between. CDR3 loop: CASTGDIEQFF. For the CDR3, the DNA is TGTGCCAGTACCGGCGATATTGAGCAGTTCTTC.

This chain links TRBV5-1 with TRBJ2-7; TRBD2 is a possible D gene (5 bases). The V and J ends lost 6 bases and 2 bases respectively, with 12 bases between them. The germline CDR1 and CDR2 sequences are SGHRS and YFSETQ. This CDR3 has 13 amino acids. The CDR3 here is CASKVDGAYEQYF. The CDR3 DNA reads TGCGCCAGCAAGGTAGACGGGGCCTACGAGCAGTACTTC. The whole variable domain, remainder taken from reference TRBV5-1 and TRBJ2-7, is KAGVTQTPRYLIKTRGQQVTLSCSPISGHRSVSWYQQTPGQGLQFLFEYFSETQRNKGNFPGRFSGRQFSNSRSEMNVSTLELGDSALYLCASKVDGAYEQYFGPGTRLTVT.

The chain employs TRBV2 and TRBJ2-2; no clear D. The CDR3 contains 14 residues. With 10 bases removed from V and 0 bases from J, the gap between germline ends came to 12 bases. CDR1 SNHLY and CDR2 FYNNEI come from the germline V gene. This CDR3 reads CATATGANTGELFF. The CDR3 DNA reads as TGTGCCACGGCAACCGGAGCGAACACCGGGGAGCTGTTTTTT. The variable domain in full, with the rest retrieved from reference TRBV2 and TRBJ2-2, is EPEVTQTPSHQVTQMGQEVILRCVPISNHLYFYWYRQILGQKVEFLVSFYNNEISEKSEIFDDQFSVERPDGSNFTLKIRSTKLEDSAMYFCATATGANTGELFFGEGSRLTVL.

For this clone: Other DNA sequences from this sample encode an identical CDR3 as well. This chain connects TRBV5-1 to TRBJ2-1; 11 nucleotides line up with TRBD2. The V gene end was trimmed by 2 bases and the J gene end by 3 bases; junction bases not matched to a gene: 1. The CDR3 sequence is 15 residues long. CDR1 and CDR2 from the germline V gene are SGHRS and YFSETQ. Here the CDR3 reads CASSLTSGSYNEQFF. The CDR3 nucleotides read TGCGCCAGCAGCTTAACTAGCGGGAGCTACAATGAGCAGTTCTTC.

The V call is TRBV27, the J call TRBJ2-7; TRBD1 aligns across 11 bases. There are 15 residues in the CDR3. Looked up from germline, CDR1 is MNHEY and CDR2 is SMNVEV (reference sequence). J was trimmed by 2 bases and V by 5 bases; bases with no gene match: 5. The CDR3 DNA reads TGTGCCAGCAGTCTTAGGACAGGGGGCGCCTACGAGCAGTACTTC. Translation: CASSLRTGGAYEQYF.

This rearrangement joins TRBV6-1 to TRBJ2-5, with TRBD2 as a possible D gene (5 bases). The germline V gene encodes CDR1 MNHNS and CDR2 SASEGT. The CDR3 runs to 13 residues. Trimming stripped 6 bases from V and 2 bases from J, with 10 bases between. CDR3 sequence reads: CASSVLGQETQYF. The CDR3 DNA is TGTGCCAGCAGCGTACTAGGGCAAGAGACCCAGTACTTC.

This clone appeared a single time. Written as DNA, the CDR3 is TGTGCCAGCAGCTTAGCCGGCGTCAATGAGCAGTTCTTC. As protein: CASSLAGVNEQFF. The J gene is TRBJ2-1, the V gene TRBV7-2; D call uncertain. This CDR3 region has 13 residues. Germline V gives CDR1 SGHTA, CDR2 FQGNSA. V gave up 0 bases and J gave up 6 bases, with 6 bases separating them.

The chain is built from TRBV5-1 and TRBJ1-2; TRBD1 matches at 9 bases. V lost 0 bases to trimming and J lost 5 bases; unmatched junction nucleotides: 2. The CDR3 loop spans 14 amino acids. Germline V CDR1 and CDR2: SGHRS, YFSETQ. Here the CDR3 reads CASSLVGQGYGYTF. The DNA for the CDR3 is TGCGCCAGCAGCTTGGTGGGACAGGGATATGGCTACACCTTC. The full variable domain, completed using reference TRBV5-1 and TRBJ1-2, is KAGVTQTPRYLIKTRGQQVTLSCSPISGHRSVSWYQQTPGQGLQFLFEYFSETQRNKGNFPGRFSGRQFSNSRSEMNVSTLELGDSALYLCASSLVGQGYGYTFGSGTRLTVV.

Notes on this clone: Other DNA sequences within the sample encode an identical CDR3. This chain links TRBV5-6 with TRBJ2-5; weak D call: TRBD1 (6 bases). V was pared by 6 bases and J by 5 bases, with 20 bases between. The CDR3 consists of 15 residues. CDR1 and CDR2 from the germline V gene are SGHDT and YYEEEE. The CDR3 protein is CASKDSYRARETQYF. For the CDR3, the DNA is TGTGCCAGCAAGGACTCATACAGGGCGCGGGAGACCCAGTACTTC.

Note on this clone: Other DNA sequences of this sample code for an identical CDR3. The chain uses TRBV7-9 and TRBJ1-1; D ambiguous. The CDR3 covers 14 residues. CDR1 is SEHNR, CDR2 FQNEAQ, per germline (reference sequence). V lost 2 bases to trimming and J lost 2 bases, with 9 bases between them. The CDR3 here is CASSLMSGNTEAFF. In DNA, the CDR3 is TGTGCCAGCAGCTTAATGAGTGGAAACACTGAAGCTTTCTTT. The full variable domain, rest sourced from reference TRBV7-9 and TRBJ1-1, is DTGVSQNPRHKITKRGQNVTFRCDPISEHNRLYWYRQTLGQGPEFLTYFQNEAQLEKSRLLSDRFSAERPKGSFSTLEIQRTEQGDSAMYLCASSLMSGNTEAFFGQGTRLTVV.

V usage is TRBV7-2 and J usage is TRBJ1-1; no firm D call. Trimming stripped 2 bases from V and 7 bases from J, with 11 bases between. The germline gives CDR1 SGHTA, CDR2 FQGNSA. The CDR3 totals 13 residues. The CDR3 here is CASSLSMQGEAFF. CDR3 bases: TGTGCCAGCAGCTTATCAATGCAAGGTGAAGCTTTCTTT. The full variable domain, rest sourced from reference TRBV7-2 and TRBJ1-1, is GAGVSQSPSNKVTEKGKDVELRCDPISGHTALYWYRQSLGQGLEFLIYFQGNSAPDKSGLPSDRFSAERTGGSVSTLTIQRTQQEDSAVYLCASSLSMQGEAFFGQGTRLTVV.

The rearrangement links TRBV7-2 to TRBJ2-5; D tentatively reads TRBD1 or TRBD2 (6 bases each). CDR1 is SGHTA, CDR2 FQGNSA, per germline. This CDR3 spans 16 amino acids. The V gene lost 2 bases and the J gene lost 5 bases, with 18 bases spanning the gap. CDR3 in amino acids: CASSLSRGDSGETQYF. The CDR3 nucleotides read TGTGCCAGCAGCTTAAGTAGGGGGGACTCTGGGGAGACCCAGTACTTC.